What follows describes a single T cell receptor beta chain. The sequencing depth, 1 in 200,000 to 1 in 1 million T cells, was the target. Some clones are missing from TCRdb's copy, which holds only in-frame ones; the method was immunoSEQ multiplex PCR. Here the sample spans about 140,000 clones, 75% to 95% being singletons. The sample belongs to a study of cytotoxic CD8 clonotypes in ibrutinib-treated CLL. V shed 9 bases, J shed 5 bases, and the junction held 9 bases outside the gene matches. There are 13 residues in the CDR3. CDR1 SGHTA and CDR2 FQGTGA come from the germline V gene. The chain employs TRBV7-3 and TRBJ2-7; TRBD1 matches at 8 bases. Sequences were derived from PBMCs, sampled after 12 months of ibrutinib treatment. The TCR originated in a human donor with chronic lymphocytic leukemia. CDR3 DNA: TGTGCCAGACCCTCAGGGGGCAAAAACGAGCAGTACTTC. Translated, it gives CARPSGGKNEQYF.